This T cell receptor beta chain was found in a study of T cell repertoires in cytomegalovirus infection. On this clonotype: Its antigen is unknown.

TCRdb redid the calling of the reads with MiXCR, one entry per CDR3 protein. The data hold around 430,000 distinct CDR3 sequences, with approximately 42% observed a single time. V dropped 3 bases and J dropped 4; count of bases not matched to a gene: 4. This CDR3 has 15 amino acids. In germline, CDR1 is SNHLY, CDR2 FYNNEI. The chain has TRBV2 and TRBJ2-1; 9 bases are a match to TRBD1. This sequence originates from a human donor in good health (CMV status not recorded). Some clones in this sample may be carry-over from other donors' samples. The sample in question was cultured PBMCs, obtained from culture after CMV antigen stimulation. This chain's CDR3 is CASSEAGQGYNEQFF. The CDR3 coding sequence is TGTGCCAGCAGTGAGGCTGGACAGGGGTACAATGAGCAGTTCTTC.